This passage covers 11 T cell receptor beta chains from one sample sequenced in a study of blood T cell repertoires in COVID-19. The method was immunoSEQ multiplex PCR; TCRdb's version includes in-frame clones alone and lacks a portion of them. Among 85,000 to 110,000 clones, about 90% were seen once, and the ten largest hold roughly 3%. Material: peripheral blood. The receptor source for this set is a man aged 50 or older in a cohort sampled during active COVID-19.

The J gene is TRBJ1-3, the V gene TRBV6-5; 10 positions match TRBD1. CDR1 and CDR2 from the germline V gene are MNHEY and SVGAGI. V was clipped by 5 bases and J by 5 bases; unmatched bases: 3. CDR3 length: 14 amino acids. CDR3 in DNA: TGTGCCAGCAGTCTGACAGGGGGCAGAAACACCATATATTTT. Protein: CASSLTGGRNTIYF.

This sequence joins TRBV2 and TRBJ2-1; no clear D. V was shortened by 4 bases and J by 6 bases, with 13 bases between the two germline ends. CDR3 size: 14 residues. The germline gives CDR1 SNHLY, CDR2 FYNNEI. The CDR3 DNA sequence: TGTGCCAGCAGTGCGGTAGCTACAAGCAATGAGCAGTTCTTC. As protein: CASSAVATSNEQFF.

V usage is TRBV2 and J usage is TRBJ1-1; 7 bases fit TRBD1. Looked up from germline, CDR1 is SNHLY and CDR2 is FYNNEI. The ends lost 3 bases at V and 4 bases at J; junction bases unmatched: 11. This CDR3 has 16 residues. CDR3 sequence: CASSDQTGTRGTEAFF. CDR3 bases: TGTGCCAGCAGTGACCAGACAGGGACTCGCGGCACTGAAGCTTTCTTT.

This chain connects TRBV7-9 to TRBJ1-1; D possibly corresponds to TRBD1 (5 bases). This CDR3 has 13 residues. The ends were cut back, 5 bases at V and 2 bases at J, with 9 bases in the middle. Germline assignment: CDR1 SEHNR and CDR2 FQNEAQ (reference sequence). Written as DNA, the CDR3 is TGTGCCAGCAGCCTACAGGAAAACACTGAAGCTTTCTTT. Translated: CASSLQENTEAFF.

The chain recombines TRBV6-4 with TRBJ2-2, with no clear D. Trimming took 0 bases from V and 7 from J, leaving 6 bases between them. The CDR3 extends over 13 amino acids. Looked up from germline, CDR1 is MRHNA and CDR2 is SNTAGT. CDR3 amino acids: CASSDSELGELFF. The CDR3 region has the DNA TGTGCCAGCAGTGACTCTGAGCTCGGGGAGCTGTTTTTT.

The chain combines TRBV29-1 with TRBJ2-2; the D gene is possibly TRBD1 (5 bases). Germline values: CDR1 SQVTM, CDR2 ANQGSEA. The CDR3 length is 15 residues. V was cut by 3 bases and J by 4 bases, with 15 bases left in between. The CDR3 loop is CSVESQGIRTGELFF. The CDR3 DNA reads as TGCAGCGTTGAGTCCCAGGGTATCCGCACCGGGGAGCTGTTTTTT.

The chain couples TRBV27 to TRBJ2-2; D gene ambiguous. Deletions cut 2 bases from V and 2 bases from J, with 12 bases between. The CDR3 spans 16 residues. The germline V gene encodes CDR1 MNHEY and CDR2 SMNVEV (reference sequence). In DNA form, the CDR3 reads TGTGCCAGCAGTTTAGTAGGATGGGCAAACACCGGGGAGCTGTTTTTT. Amino acid sequence: CASSLVGWANTGELFF.

The chain recombines TRBV19 with TRBJ1-1, with D perhaps matching TRBD1 (6 bases). The CDR3 covers 14 residues. The ends were cut back, 7 bases at V and 1 base at J, with 13 bases in the middle. Per germline, CDR1 LNHDA and CDR2 SQIVND (reference sequence). DNA of the CDR3: TGTGCCAGTACCTTGACAGGAGGGAACACTGAAGCTTTCTTT. It yields the protein CASTLTGGNTEAFF.

The V and J genes are TRBV2 and TRBJ2-3, with D unclear. CDR1 is SNHLY, CDR2 FYNNEI, per germline. This CDR3 is built from 12 residues. The ends were cut back, 3 bases at V and 3 bases at J, with 4 bases in the middle. The CDR3 DNA reads as TGTGCCAGCAGTGACCCGACAGATACGCAGTATTTT. Its translation: CASSDPTDTQYF.

V and J are TRBV5-5 and TRBJ2-5; no firm D call. The germline CDR1 and CDR2 sequences are SGHKS and YYEKEE (reference sequence). This CDR3 contains 13 residues. V lost 0 bases and J lost 0, with 3 bases in between. CDR3 in amino acids: CASSLGDQETQYF. The CDR3 coding sequence is TGTGCCAGCAGCTTGGGAGACCAAGAGACCCAGTACTTC.

The chain carries TRBV5-1 and TRBJ2-1, with 9 positions matching TRBD2. This CDR3 has 15 amino acids. V shed 6 bases and J 5 bases; nucleotides not matched to a gene: 9. CDR1 is SGHRS, CDR2 YFSETQ, per germline. CDR3: CASTPLAGGHNEQFF. As DNA, the CDR3 is TGCGCCAGCACCCCCCTGGCGGGGGGGCACAATGAGCAGTTCTTC.